In its sample, the clone carrying this T cell receptor (beta chain) was seen many times. These data come from a study of blood T cells in healthy people across ages. Germline V gene sequence: CDR1 MNHEY, CDR2 SVGAGI. There are 13 residues in the CDR3. V shed 4 bases and J shed 0 bases, with 7 bases lying between them. Sample-barcoded 5' priming and a J-beta primer mix drove a second PCR of roughly 7 to 11 cycles. TCRdb re-called the 5' RACE reads through MiXCR, storing one row per CDR3 protein. This table holds 600,000 or so distinct CDR3 sequences, around a fifth found once. The genes are TRBV6-5 and TRBJ2-7; D unclear. The TCR sequence derives from an older man in good health. Sequencing used blood. CDR3 region: CASSSIDSYEQYF. DNA of the CDR3: TGTGCCAGCAGTTCCATAGACTCCTACGAGCAGTACTTC.